The 11 T cell receptor beta chains reported below all come from one sample, sequenced in a study of cytomegalovirus exposure and HLA in healthy donors. TCRdb keeps only in-frame clones here, not all; method: immunoSEQ multiplex PCR. The sample yields approximately 230,000 clones, more than 85% seen once. The sequenced sample consisted of PBMCs. The receptors stem from a man between 18 and 29 years old in good health and CMV-seropositive.

This clone has only one observation. The chain recombines TRBV6-5 with TRBJ1-2; D is unclear. V lost 0 bases to trimming and J lost 11 bases, with 16 bases between them. The CDR3 is 14 residues long. From germline, CDR1 is MNHEY and CDR2 SVGAGI. The CDR3 sequence is CASSYSLSTRRYTF. CDR3 DNA: TGTGCCAGCAGTTACTCGTTGTCTACCCGACGGTACACCTTC.

CDR3 nucleotide sequence: TGTGCCAGCAGACGACAGTTAGGGAGCAATGAGCAGTTCTTC. Amino acid sequence: CASRRQLGSNEQFF. The chain joins TRBV6-1 to TRBJ2-1, with D perhaps matching TRBD1 or TRBD2 (5 bases each). CDR1 and CDR2 (germline): MNHNS, SASEGT. V lost 6 bases and J 6 bases, leaving 15 bases between the germline ends. The CDR3 runs to 14 residues.

This clone occurred once. The chain has TRBV28 and TRBJ1-1; D is undetermined. Germline CDR1 reads MDHEN; CDR2 reads SYDVKM. The CDR3 is made up of 13 amino acids. V shed 1 base and J shed 8 bases, with 11 bases lying between them. CDR3 nucleotides: TGTGCCAGCAGTTTATATCCGCCAACGGAAGCTTTCTTT. Translated, it gives CASSLYPPTEAFF. Complete variable domain (other parts from reference TRBV28 and TRBJ1-1): DVKVTQSSRYLVKRTGEKVFLECVQDMDHENMFWYRQDPGLGLRLIYFSYDVKMKEKGDIPEGYSVSREKKERFSLILESASTNQTSMYLCASSLYPPTEAFFGQGTRLTVV.

The rearrangement uses TRBV29-1 and TRBJ1-2; 7 bases fit TRBD1. Germline-derived CDR1 and CDR2 are SQVTM and ANQGSEA. The CDR3 is made up of 13 amino acids. Trimming cost V 6 bases and J 0 bases; bases outside gene matches: 4. As DNA, the CDR3 is TGCAGCGTGTTGCAGGGGGCTAACTATGGCTACACCTTC. This encodes CSVLQGANYGYTF.

The chain is built from TRBV5-1 and TRBJ2-2; D gene uncertain. Trimming removed 1 base at V and 2 bases at J, with 9 bases between. CDR1 and CDR2 from the germline V gene are SGHRS and YFSETQ. This CDR3 region has 15 residues. DNA for the CDR3: TGCGCCAGCAGCTTGAAAGGTGATAACACCGGGGAGCTGTTTTTT. Amino acids: CASSLKGDNTGELFF. Complete variable domain (other parts from reference TRBV5-1 and TRBJ2-2): KAGVTQTPRYLIKTRGQQVTLSCSPISGHRSVSWYQQTPGQGLQFLFEYFSETQRNKGNFPGRFSGRQFSNSRSEMNVSTLELGDSALYLCASSLKGDNTGELFFGEGSRLTVL.

The rearrangement joins TRBV19 to TRBJ1-3, with TRBD1 as a possible D gene (5 bases). CDR1 and CDR2 (germline): LNHDA, SQIVND (reference sequence). This CDR3 spans 14 amino acids. V lost 5 bases, J lost 1 base, and 9 bases lay in between. DNA of the CDR3: TGTGCCAGTAGTCCGGGGCCTTCTGGAAACACCATATATTTT. Its translation is CASSPGPSGNTIYF.

This chain links TRBV6-5 with TRBJ2-7; D possibly uses TRBD1 or TRBD2 (5 bases each). Germline V gene data show CDR1 as MNHEY and CDR2 as SVGAGI. V was trimmed by 4 bases and J by 2 bases, leaving 15 bases between them. The CDR3 length is 15 residues. Here the CDR3 reads CASSFSLGPPYEQYF. CDR3 nucleotides: TGTGCCAGCAGTTTTAGCTTGGGACCCCCCTACGAGCAGTACTTC.

This clone came up once. The chain joins TRBV7-9 to TRBJ1-1, with TRBD1 as a possible D gene (5 bases). The CDR3 consists of 14 residues. Trimming removed 2 bases from V and 4 bases from J, with 11 bases in between. CDR1 and CDR2 from the germline V gene are SEHNR and FQNEAQ (reference sequence). In DNA form, the CDR3 reads TGTGCCAGCAGCTTAAGGGGTCGGGGCACTGAAGCTTTCTTT. This sequence encodes CASSLRGRGTEAFF.

This sequence joins TRBV19 and TRBJ1-5; the D gene is possibly TRBD1 (5 bases). Trimming stripped 6 bases from V and 7 bases from J, with 19 bases between. The CDR3 spans 15 residues. The germline V gene encodes CDR1 LNHDA and CDR2 SQIVND (reference sequence). CDR3 sequence (DNA): TGTGCCAGTAGGGGGAGGGGCCTACAGGACCAGCCCCAGCATTTT. It translates to CASRGRGLQDQPQHF. The full variable domain, its missing parts supplied by reference TRBV19 and TRBJ1-5, is DGGITQSPKYLFRKEGQNVTLSCEQNLNHDAMYWYRQDPGQGLRLIYYSQIVNDFQKGDIAEGYSVSREKKESFPLTVTSAQKNPTAFYLCASRGRGLQDQPQHFGDGTRLSIL.

The chain employs TRBV30 and TRBJ1-5, with 7 bases aligning to TRBD1. There are 14 residues in the CDR3. Trimming at V came to 0 bases and at J to 7 bases, leaving 6 bases not matched to a gene. CDR1 and CDR2 (germline): GTSNPN, SVGIG (reference sequence). The CDR3 DNA reads as TGTGCCTGGAGTGTACGACAGGGAAAGCAGCCCCAGCATTTT. This encodes CAWSVRQGKQPQHF. Supplemented by reference TRBV30 and TRBJ1-5, the full variable domain reads SQTIHQWPATLVQPVGSPLSLECTVEGTSNPNLYWYRQAAGRGLQLLFYSVGIGQISSEVPQNLSASRPQDRQFILSSKKLLLSDSGFYLCAWSVRQGKQPQHFGDGTRLSIL.

The chain is built from TRBV7-3 and TRBJ2-2; D might be TRBD2 (6 bases). CDR1 and CDR2 (germline): SGHTA, FQGTGA. This CDR3 contains 13 residues. V was cut by 3 bases and J by 7 bases, with 9 bases left in between. The CDR3 DNA reads TGTGCCAGCAGCTTGGGGGGAATCGGGGAGCTGTTTTTT. Its translation is CASSLGGIGELFF.